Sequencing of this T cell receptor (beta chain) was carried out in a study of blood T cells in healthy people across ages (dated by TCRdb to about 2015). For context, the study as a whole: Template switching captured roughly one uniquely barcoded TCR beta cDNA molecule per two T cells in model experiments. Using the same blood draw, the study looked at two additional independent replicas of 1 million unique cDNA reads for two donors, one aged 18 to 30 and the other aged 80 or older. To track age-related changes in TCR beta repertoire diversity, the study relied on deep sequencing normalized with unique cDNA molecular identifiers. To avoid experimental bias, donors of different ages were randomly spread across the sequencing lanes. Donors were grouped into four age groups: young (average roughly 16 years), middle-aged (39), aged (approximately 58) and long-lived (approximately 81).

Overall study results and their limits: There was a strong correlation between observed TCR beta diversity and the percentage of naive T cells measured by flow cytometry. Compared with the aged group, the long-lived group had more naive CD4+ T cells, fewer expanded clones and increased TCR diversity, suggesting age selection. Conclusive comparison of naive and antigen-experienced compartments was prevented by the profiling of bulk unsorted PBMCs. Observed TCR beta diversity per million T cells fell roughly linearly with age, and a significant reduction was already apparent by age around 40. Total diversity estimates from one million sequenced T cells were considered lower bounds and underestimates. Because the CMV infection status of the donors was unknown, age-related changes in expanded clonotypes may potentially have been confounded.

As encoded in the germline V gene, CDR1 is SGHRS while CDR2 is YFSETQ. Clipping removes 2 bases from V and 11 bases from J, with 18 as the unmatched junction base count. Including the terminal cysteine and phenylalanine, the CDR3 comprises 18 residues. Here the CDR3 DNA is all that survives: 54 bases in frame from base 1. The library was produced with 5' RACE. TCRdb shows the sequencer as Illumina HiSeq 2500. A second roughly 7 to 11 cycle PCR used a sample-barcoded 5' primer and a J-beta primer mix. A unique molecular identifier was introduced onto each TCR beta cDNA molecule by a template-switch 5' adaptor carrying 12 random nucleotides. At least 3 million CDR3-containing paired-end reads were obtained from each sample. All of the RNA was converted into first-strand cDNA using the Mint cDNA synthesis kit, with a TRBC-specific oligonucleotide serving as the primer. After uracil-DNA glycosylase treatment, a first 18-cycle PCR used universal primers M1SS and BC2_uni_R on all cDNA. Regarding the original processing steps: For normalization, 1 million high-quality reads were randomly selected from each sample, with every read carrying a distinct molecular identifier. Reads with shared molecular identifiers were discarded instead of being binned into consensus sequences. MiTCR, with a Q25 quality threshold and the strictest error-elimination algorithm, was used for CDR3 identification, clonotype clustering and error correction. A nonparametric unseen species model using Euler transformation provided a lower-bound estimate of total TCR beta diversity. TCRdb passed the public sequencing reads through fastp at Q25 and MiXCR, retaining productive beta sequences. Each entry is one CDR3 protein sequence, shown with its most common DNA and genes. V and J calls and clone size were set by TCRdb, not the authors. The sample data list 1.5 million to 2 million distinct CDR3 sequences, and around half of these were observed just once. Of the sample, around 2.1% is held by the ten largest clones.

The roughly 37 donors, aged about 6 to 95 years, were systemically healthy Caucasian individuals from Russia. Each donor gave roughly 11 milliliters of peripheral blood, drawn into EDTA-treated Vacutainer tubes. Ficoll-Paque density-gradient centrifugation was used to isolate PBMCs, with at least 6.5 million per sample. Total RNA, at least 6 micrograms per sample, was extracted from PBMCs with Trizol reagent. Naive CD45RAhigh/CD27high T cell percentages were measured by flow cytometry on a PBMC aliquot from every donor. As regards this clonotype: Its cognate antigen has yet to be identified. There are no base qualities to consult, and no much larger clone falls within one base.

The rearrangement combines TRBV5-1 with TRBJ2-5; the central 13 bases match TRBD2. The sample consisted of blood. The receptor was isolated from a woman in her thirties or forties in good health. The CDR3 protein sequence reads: CASSFGLAGAIMGNEQYF. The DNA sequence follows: TGCGCCAGCAGCTTCGGACTAGCGGGGGCCATTATGGGCAATGAGCAGTACTTC.